The entry that follows covers one TCR beta chain sequence. Seattle participants joined during active infection and were tracked over time. V shed 6 bases and J 7 bases; nucleotides not matched to a gene: 9. The CDR3 extends over 15 amino acids. The germline CDR1 and CDR2 sequences are MNHEY and SVGAGI. The source of the sample is a study of blood T cell repertoires in COVID-19. Source study methods: From reference gene primer amplification, estimates of nucleated cell counts were derived. Assay used: immunoSEQ multiplex PCR; TCRdb lists only in-frame clones, some missing. V, J and clone size were drawn from that table, and D and trimming were deduced from the DNA. The data show some 270,000 clones, 86% seen once.

Input material: peripheral blood. The gene calls are TRBV6-5 and TRBJ1-4; 9 bases align to TRBD1. The sequence came from a woman over 75 with COVID-19, enrolled during active disease. The CDR3 sequence: CASRSPGQGSEKLFF. CDR3 DNA sequence: TGTGCCAGCAGATCACCGGGACAGGGTAGTGAAAAACTGTTTTTT.